This T cell receptor (beta chain) was recorded in a study of CD8 T cells in ankylosing spondylitis. This clonotype was seen at least ten times. MiXCR was run by TCRdb on the 5' RACE reads, yielding one entry per CDR3 protein. The table lists some 140,000 distinct CDR3 sequences, 7.5% to 9.5% of them singletons. CDR3 length: 16 residues. The germline V and J ends were trimmed by 1 base and 0 bases, with 15 bases remaining between them. Germline loops: CDR1 DFQATT, CDR2 SNEGSKA (reference sequence). The chain has TRBV20-1 and TRBJ1-1; perhaps TRBD1 as D (6 bases). The source material was synovial fluid, either unsorted or a sorted T cell fraction (not recorded which). The receptor was derived from a male donor with ankylosing spondylitis. This chain's CDR3 is CSARGGGGRVNTEAFF. In nucleotides, the CDR3 is TGCAGTGCTAGAGGCGGCGGGGGCAGGGTGAACACTGAAGCTTTCTTT.